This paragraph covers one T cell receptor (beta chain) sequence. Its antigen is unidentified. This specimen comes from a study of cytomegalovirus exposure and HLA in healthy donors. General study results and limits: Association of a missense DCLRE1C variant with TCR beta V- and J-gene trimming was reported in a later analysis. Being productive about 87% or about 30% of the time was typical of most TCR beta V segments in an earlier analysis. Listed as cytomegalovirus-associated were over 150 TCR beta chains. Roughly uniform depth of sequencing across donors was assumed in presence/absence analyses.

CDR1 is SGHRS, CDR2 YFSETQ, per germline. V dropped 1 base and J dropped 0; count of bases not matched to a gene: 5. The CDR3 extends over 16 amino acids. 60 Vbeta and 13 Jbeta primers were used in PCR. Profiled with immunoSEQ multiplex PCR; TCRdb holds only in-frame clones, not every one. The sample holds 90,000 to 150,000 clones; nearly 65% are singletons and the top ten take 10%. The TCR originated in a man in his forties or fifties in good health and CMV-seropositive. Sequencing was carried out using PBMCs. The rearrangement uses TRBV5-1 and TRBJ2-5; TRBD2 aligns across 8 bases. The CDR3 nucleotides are TGCGCCAGCAGCTTGAATCCAGCGGGGGACCAAGAGACCCAGTACTTC. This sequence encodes CASSLNPAGDQETQYF. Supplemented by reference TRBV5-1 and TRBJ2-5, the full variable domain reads KAGVTQTPRYLIKTRGQQVTLSCSPISGHRSVSWYQQTPGQGLQFLFEYFSETQRNKGNFPGRFSGRQFSNSRSEMNVSTLELGDSALYLCASSLNPAGDQETQYFGPGTRLLVL.